Detailed here is one TCR beta chain. The source of the sample is a study of blood T cell repertoires in COVID-19. Study details: Acute and convalescent COVID-19 specimens originated in the United States, Italy and Spain. T cells, B-cell-depleted T cells, or PBMCs supplied cDNA or gDNA.

The authors' processing: The authors estimated nucleated cell counts from reference gene primer amplification. Assay used: immunoSEQ multiplex PCR; TCRdb lists only in-frame clones, some missing. V and J calls and clone size are given by that table; D and trimming were obtained from the DNA. The sample records 100,000 to 150,000 clones, roughly 88% being singletons. CDR1 is SNHLY, CDR2 FYNNEI, per germline. The CDR3 has 14 amino acids. Trimming cost V 5 bases and J 3 bases; bases outside gene matches: 4. The V and J genes are TRBV2 and TRBJ2-5; TRBD2 matches 9 bases. Sequencing input: peripheral blood. This clonotype originated in a man in his forties or fifties with acute or convalescent COVID-19. The CDR3 coding sequence is TGTGCCAGCAGTTCCAGACTAGCGGAAGAGACCCAGTACTTC. This gives the protein CASSSRLAEETQYF.